Listed below are T cell receptor beta chains from one sample, sequenced in a study of T cell repertoires in cytomegalovirus infection. TCRdb re-analysed the reads in MiXCR, keeping a single row per CDR3 protein. The top ten hold about 13% of the sample, which has 350,000 to 400,000 distinct CDR3 sequences, about 35% seen once. Their recognized antigens are unknown. The sequencing used cultured PBMCs, collected from culture after CMV antigen stimulation. All receptors come from a human donor in good health (CMV status not recorded). Some clones in this sample may be carry-over from other donors' samples. CDR3s include the opening cysteine and the closing phenylalanine or tryptophan. D genes are given only for firm matches. Where a row states a size, it is once, few, many or the class of an expanded clone; other rows omit it.

d_gene,j_gene,v_gene,abundance,CDR3aa,CDR3nt
-,TRBJ1-1,TRBV7-8,-,CASSKLTGVNTEAFF,TGTGCCAGCAGCAAACTAACAGGAGTTAACACTGAAGCTTTCTTT
TRBD2,TRBJ2-3,TRBV29-1,few,CSVWVPRDREDYF,TGCAGCGTTTGGGTCCCCCGGGACCGGGAGGATTATTTT
-,TRBJ1-4,TRBV20-1,-,CSASGQTTNEKLFF,TGCAGTGCTAGCGGACAGACAACTAATGAAAAACTGTTTTTT
TRBD1,TRBJ2-2,TRBV27,-,CASSGLGQRHTGELFF,TGTGCCAGCAGTGGACTGGGACAGAGGCACACCGGGGAGCTGTTTTTT
-,TRBJ2-5,TRBV29-1,-,CSVEGQQQETQYF,TGCAGCGTTGAGGGGCAGCAACAAGAGACCCAGTACTTC
TRBD1,TRBJ2-5,TRBV6-6,-,CASSTLDRGGETQYF,TGTGCCAGCAGTACGCTGGACAGGGGCGGGGAGACCCAGTACTTC
-,TRBJ2-7,TRBV6-5,-,CASSYSSGRTYEQYF,TGTGCCAGCAGTTACTCAAGCGGCAGAACCTACGAGCAGTACTTC
-,TRBJ2-1,TRBV20-1,-,CSASPRAEINEQFF,TGCAGTGCTAGCCCACGAGCGGAGATCAATGAGCAGTTCTTC
TRBD2,TRBJ2-1,TRBV4-1,few,CASSQQGLAGGKGYNEQFF,TGCGCCAGCAGCCAACAGGGACTAGCGGGAGGAAAGGGTTACAATGAGCAGTTCTTC
TRBD1,TRBJ1-1,TRBV6-2/TRBV6-3,-,CASSYWNRGITEAFF,TGTGCCAGCAGTTATTGGAACAGGGGGATCACTGAAGCTTTCTTT
-,TRBJ2-5,TRBV27,many,CASSSTGTLGEIQYF,TGTGCCAGCAGTTCTACCGGGACTCTAGGAGAAATCCAGTACTTC
TRBD2,TRBJ2-1,TRBV7-9,-,CASSEEAGGSNNEQFF,TGTGCCAGCAGCGAAGAAGCGGGAGGGTCCAACAATGAGCAGTTCTTC
-,TRBJ2-2,TRBV7-2,many,CASSFPSAQNTGELFF,TGTGCCAGCAGCTTCCCCTCCGCCCAGAACACCGGGGAGCTGTTTTTT
TRBD1,TRBJ1-5,TRBV27,-,CASSFSRLKTGDFWPQHF,TGTGCCAGCAGTTTTTCTCGACTGAAGACAGGGGATTTTTGGCCCCAGCATTTT
-,TRBJ1-2,TRBV7-9,few,CASSPINKRDYGYTF,TGTGCCAGCAGCCCTATCAACAAGCGTGACTATGGCTACACCTTC
-,TRBJ1-5,TRBV19,-,CASSMRMSNQPQHF,TGTGCCAGTAGTATGCGGATGAGCAATCAGCCCCAGCATTTT
TRBD1,TRBJ1-4,TRBV7-8,-,CASSLIRRAGGAEKLFF,TGTGCCAGCAGCTTAATTAGGCGAGCAGGGGGTGCTGAAAAACTGTTTTTT
-,TRBJ2-7,TRBV7-9,-,CASSRPQSSYEQYF,TGTGCCAGCAGCAGGCCCCAAAGCTCCTACGAGCAGTACTTC
TRBD2,TRBJ2-1,TRBV19,-,CASSLYSAGGGGEQFF,TGTGCCAGTAGTCTTTATTCGGCGGGAGGAGGCGGTGAGCAGTTCTTC
-,TRBJ2-3,TRBV6-8,-,CASSYSKGVVSDTQYF,TGTGCCAGCAGTTACTCGAAGGGGGTTGTCTCAGATACGCAGTATTTT
TRBD1,TRBJ2-2,TRBV12-3/TRBV12-4,few,CASRSNRGDGELFF,TGTGCCAGCAGATCAAACAGGGGTGACGGGGAGCTGTTTTTT
-,TRBJ2-4,TRBV4-3,few,CASSQEKFEDIQYF,TGCGCCAGCAGCCAAGAAAAATTCGAGGACATTCAGTACTTC
TRBD2,TRBJ2-5,TRBV6-2/TRBV6-3,-,CAKGTSVRETQYF,TGTGCCAAGGGGACTAGCGTTCGAGAGACCCAGTACTTC
-,TRBJ1-2,TRBV12-3/TRBV12-4,-,CASKGGADLYGYTF,TGTGCCAGCAAGGGCGGGGCAGACCTCTATGGCTACACCTTC
-,TRBJ2-3,TRBV9,few,CASSVGLVDPDTQYF,TGTGCCAGCAGCGTAGGCTTAGTCGACCCAGATACGCAGTATTTT
-,TRBJ2-5,TRBV7-2,many,CASSLFPTESQYF,TGTGCCAGCAGCTTATTTCCGACTGAGAGCCAGTACTTC
-,TRBJ1-1,TRBV18,few,CASSPPGTRGTEAFF,TGTGCCAGCTCACCACCGGGAACTAGAGGAACTGAAGCTTTCTTT
-,TRBJ2-1,TRBV7-8,few,CASCEVSYNEQFF,TGTGCCAGCTGTGAGGTGTCCTACAATGAGCAGTTCTTC
-,TRBJ1-6,TRBV20-1,-,CSAKGQNNSPLHF,TGCAGTGCCAAGGGCCAGAATAATTCACCCCTCCACTTT
TRBD1,TRBJ2-6,TRBV19,-,CASIPGQGALSSGANVLTF,TGTGCCAGTATCCCGGGACAGGGGGCCTTGAGCTCTGGGGCCAACGTCCTGACTTTC
-,TRBJ2-3,TRBV7-2,many,CASSPVLDTQYF,TGTGCCAGCAGTCCCGTCCTGGATACGCAGTATTTT
-,TRBJ1-2,TRBV27,-,CASSPDTATYGYTF,TGTGCCAGCAGTCCGGACACAGCAACCTATGGCTACACCTTC
-,TRBJ1-3,TRBV7-2,-,CASSWEVSSGNTIYF,TGTGCCAGCAGCTGGGAGGTTTCCTCTGGAAACACCATATATTTT
-,TRBJ2-5,TRBV6-1,-,CASNPRATETQYF,TGTGCCAGCAATCCCAGGGCGACAGAGACCCAGTACTTC
TRBD2,TRBJ2-7,TRBV7-2,few,CASSLSGSPGEQYF,TGTGCCAGCAGCTTGAGCGGGAGCCCCGGCGAGCAGTACTTC
-,TRBJ1-5,TRBV27,-,CASSLSGYQPQHF,TGTGCCAGCAGTTTATCCGGCTATCAGCCCCAGCATTTT
-,TRBJ2-1,TRBV4-1,few,CASSQNFDEQFF,TGCGCCAGCAGCCAAAATTTCGATGAGCAGTTCTTC
-,TRBJ1-5,TRBV6-6,few,CAGRPGSNQPQHF,TGTGCCGGCAGACCTGGGAGCAATCAGCCCCAGCATTTT
-,TRBJ2-1,TRBV12-3/TRBV12-4,many,CASSLVDEQFF,TGCGCCAGCAGCTTGGTTGATGAGCAGTTCTTC
TRBD2,TRBJ2-1,TRBV7-6,many,CASSPHGVAGRNEQFF,TGTGCCAGCAGCCCTCACGGGGTAGCGGGTCGAAATGAGCAGTTCTTC
TRBD1,TRBJ2-1,TRBV6-1,-,CASSRDRATTHEQFF,TGTGCCAGCAGCCGGGACAGGGCCACCACTCATGAGCAGTTCTTC
-,TRBJ2-1,TRBV19,few,CASSINGYNEQFF,TGTGCCAGTAGTATAAACGGGTACAATGAGCAGTTCTTC
-,TRBJ1-2,TRBV4-3,-,CASSQESRGEYGYTF,TGCGCCAGCAGCCAAGAAAGCAGGGGTGAATATGGCTACACCTTC
-,TRBJ1-2,TRBV29-1,-,CSAPGGLCCGYTF,TGCAGCGCCCCTGGGGGGCTGTGCTGTGGCTACACCTTC
TRBD1,TRBJ1-2,TRBV7-2,few,CASSLGRGHPANYGYTF,TGTGCCAGCAGCTTAGGGAGGGGGCACCCAGCTAACTATGGCTACACCTTC
TRBD1,TRBJ1-4,TRBV4-1,-,CASSQTGTGVNEKLFF,TGCGCCAGCAGCCAAACCGGGACAGGGGTGAATGAAAAACTGTTTTTT
-,TRBJ1-1,TRBV18,few,CASSPPTSREAFF,TGTGCCAGCTCACCACCGACATCAAGGGAAGCTTTCTTT
TRBD2,TRBJ2-1,TRBV7-2,-,CASSSQRGSFDEQFF,TGTGCCAGCAGCTCCCAGCGGGGGAGTTTCGATGAGCAGTTCTTC
-,TRBJ1-5,TRBV6-1,-,CASRADRALNQPQHF,TGTGCCAGCAGGGCGGACAGAGCCCTCAATCAGCCCCAGCATTTT
-,TRBJ2-1,TRBV7-2,few,CASSFGFVNEQFF,TGTGCCAGCAGCTTTGGGTTTGTCAATGAGCAGTTCTTC
TRBD1,TRBJ2-7,TRBV4-1,-,CASSHALTGGSYEQYF,TGTGCCAGCAGCCATGCTTTGACAGGGGGCTCCTACGAGCAGTACTTC